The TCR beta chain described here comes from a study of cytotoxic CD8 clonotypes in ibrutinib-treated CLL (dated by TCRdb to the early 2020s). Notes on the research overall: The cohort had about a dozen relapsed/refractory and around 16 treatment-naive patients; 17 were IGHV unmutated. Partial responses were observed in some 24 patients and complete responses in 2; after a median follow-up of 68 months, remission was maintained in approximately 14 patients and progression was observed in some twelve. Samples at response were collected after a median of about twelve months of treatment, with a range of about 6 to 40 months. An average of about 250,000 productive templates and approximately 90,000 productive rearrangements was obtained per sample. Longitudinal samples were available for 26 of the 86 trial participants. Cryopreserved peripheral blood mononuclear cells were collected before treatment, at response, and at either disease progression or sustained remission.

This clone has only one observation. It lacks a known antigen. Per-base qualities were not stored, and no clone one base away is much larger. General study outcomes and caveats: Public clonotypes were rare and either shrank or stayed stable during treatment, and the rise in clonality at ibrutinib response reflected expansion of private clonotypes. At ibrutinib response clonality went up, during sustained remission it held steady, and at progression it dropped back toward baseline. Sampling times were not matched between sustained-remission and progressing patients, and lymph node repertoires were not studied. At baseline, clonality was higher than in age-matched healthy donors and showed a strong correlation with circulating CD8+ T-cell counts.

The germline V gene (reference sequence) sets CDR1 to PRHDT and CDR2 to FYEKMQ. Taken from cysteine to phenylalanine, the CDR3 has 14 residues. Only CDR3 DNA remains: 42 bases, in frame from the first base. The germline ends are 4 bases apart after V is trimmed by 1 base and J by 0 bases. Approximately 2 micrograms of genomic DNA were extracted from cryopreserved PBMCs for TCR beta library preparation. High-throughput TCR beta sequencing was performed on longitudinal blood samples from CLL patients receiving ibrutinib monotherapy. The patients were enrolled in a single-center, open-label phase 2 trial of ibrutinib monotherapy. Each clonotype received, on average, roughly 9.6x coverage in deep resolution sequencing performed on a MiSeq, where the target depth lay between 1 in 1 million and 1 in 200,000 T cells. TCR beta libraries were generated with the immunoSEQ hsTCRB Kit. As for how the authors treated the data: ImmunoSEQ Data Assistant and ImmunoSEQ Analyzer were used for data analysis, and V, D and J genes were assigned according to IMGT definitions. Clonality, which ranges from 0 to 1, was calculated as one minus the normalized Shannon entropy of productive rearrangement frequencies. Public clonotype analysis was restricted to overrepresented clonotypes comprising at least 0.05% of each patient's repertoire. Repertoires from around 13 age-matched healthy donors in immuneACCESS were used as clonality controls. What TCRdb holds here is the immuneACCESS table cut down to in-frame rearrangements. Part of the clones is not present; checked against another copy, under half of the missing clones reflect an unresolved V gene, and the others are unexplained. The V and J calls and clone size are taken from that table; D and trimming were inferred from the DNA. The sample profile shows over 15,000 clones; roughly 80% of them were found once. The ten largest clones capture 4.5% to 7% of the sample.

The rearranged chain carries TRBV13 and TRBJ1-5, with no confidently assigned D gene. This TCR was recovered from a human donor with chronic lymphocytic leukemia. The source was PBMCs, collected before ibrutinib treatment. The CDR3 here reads CASSLEGSNQPQHF. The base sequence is TGTGCCAGCAGCTTAGAGGGTAGCAATCAGCCCCAGCATTTT.